This T cell receptor beta chain was recorded in a study of breast tumors, draining lymph nodes, adjacent tissues. General observations from the study: That most tumor T cells come from lymph nodes remained unproven. Compared with lymph nodes, tumors were less diverse; compared with nontumor tissue, more.

The lymph nodes were axillary draining lymph nodes from breast cancer patients. TCRdb called the multiplex PCR reads again in MiXCR, with one record for every CDR3 protein. The sample gives about 230,000 distinct CDR3 sequences, about 34% of which show up once; about 1.4% is in the top ten. The germline CDR1 and CDR2 sequences are MRHNA and SNTAGT. The CDR3 is made up of 10 amino acids. Trimming left V 8 bases short and J 7 bases short, with 8 bases between. This clonotype appeared many times. Its target is unknown. The chain carries TRBV6-4 and TRBJ1-2; the D is unclear. Specimen: axillary lymph node tissue. The sequence was obtained from a female donor with breast cancer. Some clones in this sample may be carry-over from other donors' samples. CDR3 sequence reads: CASGTRGYTF. In DNA, the CDR3 is TGTGCCAGCGGAACACGTGGCTACACCTTC.